This TCR beta chain stems from a study of control samples from healthy donors and cancer patients. This clone was seen just once. This CDR3 is 14 amino acids long. Trimming took off 2 bases at V and 8 bases at J, with 14 bases between the two ends. Germline CDR1 and CDR2: SGHDT and YYEEEE. Sequencing was performed with immunoSEQ multiplex PCR; in TCRdb, only in-frame clones are kept and a portion is missing. The sample holds around 71,000 clones, 87% seen once. The clonotype comes from a woman aged 45 to 65 with head and neck cancer. The J gene is TRBJ2-4, the V gene TRBV5-6; tentatively, D is TRBD1 (6 bases). Sequencing was performed on PBMCs. The CDR3, as DNA: TGTGCCAGCAGCTTACAGGGTCCCCCATACATTCAGTACTTC. It yields the protein CASSLQGPPYIQYF.